This T cell receptor (beta chain) appears in the sequencing data of a study of shared clonotypes between healthy human individuals. Findings and limits, study-wide: The authors expected sequencing depth to affect clonotype sharing among donors.

Method: immunoSEQ multiplex PCR; TCRdb's copy keeps in-frame clones and lacks some. This sample has 2 million to 2.5 million clones, with more than 85% found just once. Concerning this clone: Its antigen is still unknown.

The CDR3 contains 14 residues. Trimming cost V 2 bases and J 6 bases, with 11 bases left between them. Germline lookup yields CDR1 SGHRS and CDR2 YFSETQ. Sequenced input: naive CD4+ T cells from PBMCs. The subset was: CD45RA+ positively selected. The chain combines TRBV5-1 with TRBJ2-2, with a tentative D call TRBD1 (5 bases). This receptor was identified in a man aged 18 to 30 in good health. Some clones in this sample may be carry-over from other donors' samples. The CDR3 DNA reads as TGCGCCAGCAGCTTCGCAGGGAATCCCGGGGAGCTGTTTTTT. Translation: CASSFAGNPGELFF.